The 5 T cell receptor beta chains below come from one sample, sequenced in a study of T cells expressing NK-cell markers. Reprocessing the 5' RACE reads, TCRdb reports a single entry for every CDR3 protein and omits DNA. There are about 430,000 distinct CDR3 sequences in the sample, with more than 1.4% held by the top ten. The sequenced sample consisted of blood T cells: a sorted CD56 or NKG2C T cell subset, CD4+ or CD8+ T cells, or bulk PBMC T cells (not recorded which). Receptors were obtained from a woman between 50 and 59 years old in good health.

CDR3 in amino acids: CASSWLSGKEFF. The chain employs TRBV7-2 and TRBJ2-1. CDR1 is SGHTA and CDR2 is FQGNSA in the germline V gene. The CDR3 length is 12 residues.

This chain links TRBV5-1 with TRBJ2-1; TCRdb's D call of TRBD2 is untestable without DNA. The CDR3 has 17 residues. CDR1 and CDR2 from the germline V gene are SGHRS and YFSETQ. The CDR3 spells CASSFGLGSGSYNEQFF.

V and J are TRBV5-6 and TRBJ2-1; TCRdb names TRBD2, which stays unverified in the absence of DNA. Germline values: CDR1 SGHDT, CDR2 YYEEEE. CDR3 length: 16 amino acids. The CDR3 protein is CASSRSSGSPYNEQFF. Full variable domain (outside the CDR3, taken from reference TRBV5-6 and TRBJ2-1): DAGVTQSPTHLIKTRGQQVTLRCSPKSGHDTVSWYQQALGQGPQFIFQYYEEEERQRGNFPDRFSGHQFPNYSSELNVNALLLGDSALYLCASSRSSGSPYNEQFFGPGTRLTVL.

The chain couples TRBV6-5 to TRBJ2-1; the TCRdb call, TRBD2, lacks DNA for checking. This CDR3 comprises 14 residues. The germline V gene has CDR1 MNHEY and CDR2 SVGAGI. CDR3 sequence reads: CASSSSASGIRQFF.

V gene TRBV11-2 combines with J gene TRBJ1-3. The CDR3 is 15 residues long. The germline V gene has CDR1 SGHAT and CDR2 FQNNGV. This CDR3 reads CASSLLDSSGNTIYF.